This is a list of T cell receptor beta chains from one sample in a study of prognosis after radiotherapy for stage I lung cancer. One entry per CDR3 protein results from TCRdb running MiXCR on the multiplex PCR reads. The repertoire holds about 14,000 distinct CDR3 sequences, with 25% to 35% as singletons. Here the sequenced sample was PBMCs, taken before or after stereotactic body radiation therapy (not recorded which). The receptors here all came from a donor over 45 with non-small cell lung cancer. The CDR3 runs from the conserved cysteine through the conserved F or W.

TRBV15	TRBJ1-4	CATSRVRRGEKLFF
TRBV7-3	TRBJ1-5	CASSRSVPKGGNQPQHF
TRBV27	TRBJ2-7	CASRLYKRGRVEQYF
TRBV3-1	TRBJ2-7	CASSPRTAYEQYF
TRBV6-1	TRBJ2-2	CASSERARNTGELFF
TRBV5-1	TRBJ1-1	CASSQGQLATEAFF
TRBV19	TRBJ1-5	CASSILSRAREQPQHF
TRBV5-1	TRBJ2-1	CASSQTSGRAGEQFF
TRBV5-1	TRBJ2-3	CASSRDPKSTDTQYF
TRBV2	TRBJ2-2	CASSGLATNTGELFF
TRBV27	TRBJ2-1	CASSLSGGGTYNEQFF
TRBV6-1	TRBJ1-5	CASSPTANNQPQHF
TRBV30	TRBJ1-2	CAWSVLRGSGGYTF
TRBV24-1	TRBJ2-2	CATRPPGRYETGELFF
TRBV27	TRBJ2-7	CASSSLSSYEQYF
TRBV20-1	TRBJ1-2	CSVPLGVCGNYGYTF
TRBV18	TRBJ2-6	CASSPDWGANVLTF
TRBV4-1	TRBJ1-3	CASSQEGTGNGNTIYF
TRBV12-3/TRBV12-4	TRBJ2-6	CASSSEDTSLLAGANVLTF
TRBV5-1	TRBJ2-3	CASSNPSAGTDTQYF
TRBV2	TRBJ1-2	CASSPTGAGGYTF
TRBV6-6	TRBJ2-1	CASSYSTNWEGQHFF
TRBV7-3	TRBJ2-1	CASSLGTSGGNEQFF
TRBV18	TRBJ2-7	CASSPPVRGVGSYEQYF
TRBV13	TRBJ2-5	CASRHRQGAVQETQYF
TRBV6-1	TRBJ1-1	CATLYDRATEAFF
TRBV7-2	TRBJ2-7	CASSYRGAYEQYF
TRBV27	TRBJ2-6	CATSRTGTLSGANVLTF
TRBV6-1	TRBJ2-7	CATVPKMSGAVYEQYF
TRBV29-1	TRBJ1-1	CSAGRGSTEAFF
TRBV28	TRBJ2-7	CASSFRGYYEQCF
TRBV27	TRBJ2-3	CASSRTGGTDTQYF
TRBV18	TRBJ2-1	CASSPGTGDNEQFF
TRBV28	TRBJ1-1	CASIKPLGQGTGGNTEAFF
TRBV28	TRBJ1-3	CASSLWGRGRGRNTIYF
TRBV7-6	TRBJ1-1	CASSLDHSTESFF
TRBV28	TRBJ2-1	CASSSHRASGRSEELF
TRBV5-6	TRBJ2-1	CASSPKGWGRSYNEQFF
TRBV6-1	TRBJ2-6	CASIPGASGANVLTF
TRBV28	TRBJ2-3	CASSLIRDTQYF
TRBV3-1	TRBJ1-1	CASSQGQATEAFF
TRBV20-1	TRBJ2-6	CSARIWTRYGANVLTF
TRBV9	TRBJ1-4	CASSVGSTGQLNEKLFF
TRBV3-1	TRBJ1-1	CASSQGWLNTEAFF
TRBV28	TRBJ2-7	CASSFLTSGSYEQYF
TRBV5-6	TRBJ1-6	CASSLVSETSYSPLHF
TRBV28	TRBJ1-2	CASSQQYGYTF
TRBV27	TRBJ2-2	CASSRRQGGTGKLFF
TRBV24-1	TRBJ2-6	CATSDGGNSGANVLTF
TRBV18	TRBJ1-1	CASSPRGAGLNTEAFF
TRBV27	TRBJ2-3	CASSTDGYTDTQYF
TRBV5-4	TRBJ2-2	CASSLAGVDTGELFF